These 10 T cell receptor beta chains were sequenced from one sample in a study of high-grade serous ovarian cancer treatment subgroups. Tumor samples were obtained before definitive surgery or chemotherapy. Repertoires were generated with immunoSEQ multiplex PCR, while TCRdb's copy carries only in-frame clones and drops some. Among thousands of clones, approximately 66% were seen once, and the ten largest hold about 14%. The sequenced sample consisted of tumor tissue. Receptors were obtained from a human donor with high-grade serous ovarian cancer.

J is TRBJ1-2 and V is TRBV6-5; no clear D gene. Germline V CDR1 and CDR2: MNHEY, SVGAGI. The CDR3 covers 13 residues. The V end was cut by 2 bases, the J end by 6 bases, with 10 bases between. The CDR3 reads CASSYARSHGYTF. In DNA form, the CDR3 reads TGTGCCAGCAGTTACGCCAGATCACATGGCTACACCTTC.

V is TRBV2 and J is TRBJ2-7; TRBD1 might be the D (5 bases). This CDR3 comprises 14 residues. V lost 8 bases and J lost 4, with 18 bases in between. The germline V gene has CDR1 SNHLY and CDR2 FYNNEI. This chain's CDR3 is CASSHPGIAYEQYF. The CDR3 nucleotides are TGTGCCAGCTCACATCCAGGGATTGCTTACGAGCAGTACTTC.

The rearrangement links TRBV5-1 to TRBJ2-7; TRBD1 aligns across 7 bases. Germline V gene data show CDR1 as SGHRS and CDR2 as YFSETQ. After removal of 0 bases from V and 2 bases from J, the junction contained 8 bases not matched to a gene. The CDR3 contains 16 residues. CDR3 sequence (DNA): TGCGCCAGCAGCTTGGTAGGACAGGCCTTCGCCTACGAGCAGTACTTC. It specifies CASSLVGQAFAYEQYF.

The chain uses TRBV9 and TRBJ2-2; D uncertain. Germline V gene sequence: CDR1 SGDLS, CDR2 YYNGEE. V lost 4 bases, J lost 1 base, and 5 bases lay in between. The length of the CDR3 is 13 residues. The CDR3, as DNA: TGTGCCAGCAGCAATTTGAACACCGGGGAGCTGTTTTTT. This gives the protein CASSNLNTGELFF. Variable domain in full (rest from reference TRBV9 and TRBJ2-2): DSGVTQTPKHLITATGQRVTLRCSPRSGDLSVYWYQQSLDQGLQFLIQYYNGEERAKGNILERFSAQQFPDLHSELNLSSLELGDSALYFCASSNLNTGELFFGEGSRLTVL.

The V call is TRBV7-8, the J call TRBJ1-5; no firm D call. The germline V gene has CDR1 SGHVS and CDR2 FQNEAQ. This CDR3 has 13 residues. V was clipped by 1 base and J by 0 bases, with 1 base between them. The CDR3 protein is CASSLVSNQPQHF. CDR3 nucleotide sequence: TGTGCCAGCAGCTTAGTTAGCAATCAGCCCCAGCATTTT. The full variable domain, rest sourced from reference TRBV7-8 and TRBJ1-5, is GAGVSQSPRYKVAKRGQDVALRCDPISGHVSLFWYQQALGQGPEFLTYFQNEAQLDKSGLPSDRFFAERPEGSVSTLKIQRTQQEDSAVYLCASSLVSNQPQHFGDGTRLSIL.

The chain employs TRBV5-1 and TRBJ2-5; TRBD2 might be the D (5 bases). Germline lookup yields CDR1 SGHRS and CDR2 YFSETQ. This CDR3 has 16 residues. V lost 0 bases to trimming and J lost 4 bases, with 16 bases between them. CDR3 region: CASSLGNSALIETQYF. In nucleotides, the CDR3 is TGCGCCAGCAGCTTGGGTAATAGCGCGTTGATAGAGACCCAGTACTTC.

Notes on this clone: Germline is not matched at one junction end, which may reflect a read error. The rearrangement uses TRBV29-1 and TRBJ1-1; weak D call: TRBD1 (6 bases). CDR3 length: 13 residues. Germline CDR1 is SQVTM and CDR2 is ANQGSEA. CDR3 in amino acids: CSAEQGRNTEAFF. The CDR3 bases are TGCAGCGCTGAACAGGGTCGCAACACTGAAGCTTTCTTT.

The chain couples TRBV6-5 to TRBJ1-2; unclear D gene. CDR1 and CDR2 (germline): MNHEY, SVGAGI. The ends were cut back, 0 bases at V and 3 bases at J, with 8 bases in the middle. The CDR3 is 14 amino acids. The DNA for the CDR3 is TGTGCCAGCAGTTACTCGAACACCTACTATGGCTACACCTTC. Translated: CASSYSNTYYGYTF.

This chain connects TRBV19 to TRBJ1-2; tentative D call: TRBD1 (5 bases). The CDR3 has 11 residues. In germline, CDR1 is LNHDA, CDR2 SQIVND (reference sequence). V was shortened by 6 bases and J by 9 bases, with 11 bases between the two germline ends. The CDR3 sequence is CASSREASYTF. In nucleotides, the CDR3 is TGTGCCAGTAGCAGGGAAGCGAGCTACACCTTC.

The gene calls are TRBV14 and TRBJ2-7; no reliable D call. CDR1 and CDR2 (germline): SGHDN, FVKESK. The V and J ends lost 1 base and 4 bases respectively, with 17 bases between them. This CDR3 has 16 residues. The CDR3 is CASSQAALQWGYEQYF. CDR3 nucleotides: TGTGCCAGCAGCCAAGCAGCCCTACAATGGGGATACGAGCAGTACTTC.